Listed below are T cell receptor beta chains from one sample, sequenced in a study of T cells in localized non-small cell lung cancer. TCRdb's copy holds only in-frame clones and misses some; the assay was immunoSEQ multiplex PCR. The sample records around 140,000 clones, around 92% being singletons. The sample in question was peripheral blood, obtained before any cancer treatment. The receptors derive from a female donor older than 55 with stage I lung adenocarcinoma. Both conserved end residues are part of each CDR3. D genes are given only for firm matches. Some rows mark clone size as missing; the rest say once, few, many or name a class of expanded clone.

d_call: -
clone_size: -
j_call: TRBJ1-4
v_call: TRBV28
cdr3_nt: TGTGCCAGCAGTTTAAGTATTAGGGTAGATGAAAAACTGTTTTTT
cdr3_aa: CASSLSIRVDEKLFF

d_call: -
clone_size: -
j_call: TRBJ1-1
v_call: TRBV19
cdr3_nt: TGTGCCAGTAGTATTTCCGTCTTGAACACTGAAGCTTTCTTT
cdr3_aa: CASSISVLNTEAFF

d_call: TRBD1
clone_size: -
j_call: TRBJ2-7
v_call: TRBV19
cdr3_nt: TGTGCCAGTAGTCCGGGACAGGGCGACTACGAGCAGTACTTC
cdr3_aa: CASSPGQGDYEQYF

d_call: -
clone_size: few
j_call: TRBJ1-2
v_call: TRBV6-1
cdr3_nt: TGTGCCAGCAGTACTACAGTTAACTATGGCTACACCTTC
cdr3_aa: CASSTTVNYGYTF

d_call: TRBD2
clone_size: -
j_call: TRBJ2-7
v_call: TRBV5-6
cdr3_nt: TGTGCCAGCACTGGGGAGGGAGGCCCTAATGCCGAGCAGTACTTC
cdr3_aa: CASTGEGGPNAEQYF

d_call: -
clone_size: -
j_call: TRBJ2-7
v_call: TRBV11-2
cdr3_nt: TGTGCCAGCAGCCAGAGCTCCTACGAGCAGTACTTC
cdr3_aa: CASSQSSYEQYF

d_call: -
clone_size: once
j_call: TRBJ2-2
v_call: TRBV5-1
cdr3_nt: TGCGCCAGCAGCCGAATGAGGCAGAACACCGGGGAGCTGTTTTTT
cdr3_aa: CASSRMRQNTGELFF

d_call: TRBD1
clone_size: -
j_call: TRBJ1-1
v_call: TRBV19
cdr3_nt: TGTGCCAGTAGTATTCAGACAGGGGGGGTGAACACTGAAGCTTTCTTT
cdr3_aa: CASSIQTGGVNTEAFF

d_call: -
clone_size: -
j_call: TRBJ2-5
v_call: TRBV2
cdr3_nt: TGTGCCAGCAGCCCCCGAAGCGGGGAGACCCAGTACTTC
cdr3_aa: CASSPRSGETQYF

d_call: TRBD2
clone_size: -
j_call: TRBJ2-4
v_call: TRBV7-9
cdr3_nt: TGTGCCAGCAGCCACTTAGCGGGAGTGGGTCAAGGCAAAAACATTCAGTACTTC
cdr3_aa: CASSHLAGVGQGKNIQYF